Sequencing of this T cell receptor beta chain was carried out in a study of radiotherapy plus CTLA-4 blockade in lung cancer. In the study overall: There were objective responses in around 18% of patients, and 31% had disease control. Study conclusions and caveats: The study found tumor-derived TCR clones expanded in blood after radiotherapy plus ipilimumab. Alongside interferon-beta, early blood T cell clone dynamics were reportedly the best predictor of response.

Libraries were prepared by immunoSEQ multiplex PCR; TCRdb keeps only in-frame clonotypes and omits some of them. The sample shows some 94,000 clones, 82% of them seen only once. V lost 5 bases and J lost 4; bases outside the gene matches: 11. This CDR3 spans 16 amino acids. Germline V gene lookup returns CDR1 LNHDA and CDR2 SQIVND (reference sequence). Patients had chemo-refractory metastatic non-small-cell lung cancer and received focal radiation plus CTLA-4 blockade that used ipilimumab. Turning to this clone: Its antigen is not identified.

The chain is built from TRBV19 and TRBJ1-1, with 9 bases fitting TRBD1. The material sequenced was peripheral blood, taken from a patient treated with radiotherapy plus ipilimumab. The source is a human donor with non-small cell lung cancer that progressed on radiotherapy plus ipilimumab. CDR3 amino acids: CASSPTFTTGGTEAFF. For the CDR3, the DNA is TGTGCCAGTAGTCCCACCTTCACGACAGGGGGCACTGAAGCTTTCTTT.